Presented here are 14 T cell receptor beta chains from one specimen sequenced in a study. The assay was immunoSEQ multiplex PCR, and TCRdb's table has in-frame clones only and misses some. This sample carries around 50,000 clones, approximately 93% of them seen once, and the ten largest clones take about 10%. Sequencing was performed on PBMCs. The receptors here all came from a man aged 40-50 years with rheumatoid arthritis.

The rearrangement uses TRBV21-1 and TRBJ2-7; the table names TRBD1, a call not compared with the DNA. TRBV21-1 is labeled a pseudogene. The CDR3 sequence is 16 residues long. For the CDR3, the DNA is TGTGCCAGCAGCAAAGCGAAGGGGACAGGGGGGGTCGAGCAGTACTTC. Encoded protein: CASSKAKGTGGVEQYF.

This chain joins TRBV20-1 and TRBJ1-2; the D is unclear. Germline V gene data show CDR1 as DFQATT and CDR2 as SNEGSKA (reference sequence). The CDR3 is 12 residues long. Trimming cost V 3 bases and J 4 bases, with 9 bases left between them. The CDR3 reads CSASREVYGYTF. CDR3 coding DNA: TGCAGTGCTAGTCGCGAAGTCTATGGCTACACCTTC.

J is TRBJ1-1 and V is TRBV5-1; perhaps TRBD1 as D (5 bases). V was shortened by 6 bases and J by 2 bases, with 14 bases between the two germline ends. This CDR3 has 14 residues. Germline values: CDR1 SGHRS, CDR2 YFSETQ. The CDR3 loop reads CASNLYDRNTEAFF. The CDR3 DNA follows: TGCGCCAGCAACCTGTACGACAGAAACACTGAAGCTTTCTTT.

This rearrangement joins TRBV7-2 to TRBJ1-3; no clear D gene. Trimming left V 1 base short and J 0 bases short, with 10 bases between. In germline, CDR1 is SGHTA, CDR2 FQGNSA. The CDR3 has 16 residues. The CDR3 region has the DNA TGTGCCAGCAGCTTAGAGTTAGCTAGCTCTGGAAACACCATATATTTT. Residues: CASSLELASSGNTIYF. Combining the CDR3 with reference TRBV7-2 and TRBJ1-3 gives the whole variable domain GAGVSQSPSNKVTEKGKDVELRCDPISGHTALYWYRQSLGQGLEFLIYFQGNSAPDKSGLPSDRFSAERTGGSVSTLTIQRTQQEDSAVYLCASSLELASSGNTIYFGEGSWLTVV.

The genes are TRBV7-9 and TRBJ1-1, with 10 bases lining up with TRBD1. Germline CDR1 SEHNR, CDR2 FQNEAQ (reference sequence). This CDR3 contains 15 residues. V shed 6 bases, J shed 5 bases, and the junction held 9 bases outside the gene matches. The CDR3 bases are TGTGCCAGCAGGGGATCCGGGACAGGGGAGACTGAAGCTTTCTTT. It yields the protein CASRGSGTGETEAFF.

This chain links TRBV9 with TRBJ2-2; D is unresolved. CDR1 is SGDLS, CDR2 YYNGEE, per germline. The V and J ends lost 0 bases and 6 bases respectively, with 12 bases between them. This CDR3 is built from 15 residues. CDR3 nucleotides: TGTGCCAGCAGCGTAGACCTAGAGGATGCCGGGGAGCTGTTTTTT. Translation gives CASSVDLEDAGELFF.

Worth noting for this clone: The junction departs from the called germline gene at one end, perhaps through a read error. V is TRBV20-1 and J is TRBJ1-6; no firm D call. Germline V gene lookup returns CDR1 DFQATT and CDR2 SNEGSKA (reference sequence). The CDR3 totals 11 residues. CDR3 in DNA: TGCAGTGCTAGAAGCCAGGCCCTCGTCGGGTTT. Protein sequence: CSARSQALVGF.

The chain recombines TRBV2 with TRBJ1-1; D is perhaps TRBD1 (6 bases). The CDR3 length is 13 residues. V lost 4 bases and J 4 bases, leaving 10 bases between the germline ends. Germline V CDR1 and CDR2: SNHLY, FYNNEI. CDR3 residues: CASSVTGLTEAFF. The DNA for the CDR3 is TGTGCCAGCAGTGTGACAGGTCTCACTGAAGCTTTCTTT.

This sequence joins TRBV9 and TRBJ2-2; 14 bases fit TRBD2. The J segment lost 8 bases and the V segment lost 4 bases, leaving 13 bases of the junction unmatched. Germline loops: CDR1 SGDLS, CDR2 YYNGEE. The CDR3 totals 18 residues. The CDR3 loop reads CASSPPAGTSGRGGELFF. The CDR3 DNA reads as TGTGCCAGCAGCCCTCCGGCAGGGACTAGCGGGAGAGGGGGGGAGCTGTTTTTT.

The chain is built from TRBV7-9 and TRBJ2-2; no reliable D call. The CDR3 is 13 residues long. Germline V gives CDR1 SEHNR, CDR2 FQNEAQ (reference sequence). The germline V and J ends were trimmed by 7 bases and 4 bases, with 10 bases remaining between them. In DNA form, the CDR3 reads TGTGCCAGCACCGCAGGAATCACCGGGGAGCTGTTTTTT. This encodes CASTAGITGELFF.

The chain links TRBV15 to TRBJ1-1; TRBD1 matches at 7 bases. CDR1 and CDR2 from the germline V gene are LNHNV and YYDKDF (reference sequence). This CDR3 has 15 amino acids. After removal of 3 bases from V and 4 bases from J, the junction contained 8 bases not matched to a gene. The CDR3 DNA is TGTGCCACCAGCAGGGGGGACAGAAGGGGCACTGAAGCTTTCTTT. It encodes CATSRGDRRGTEAFF.

The chain uses TRBV6-5 and TRBJ2-3; D possibly corresponds to TRBD2 (6 bases). The germline CDR1 and CDR2 sequences are MNHEY and SVGAGI. The CDR3 has 12 residues. Trimming removed 8 bases at V and 5 bases at J, with 11 bases between. CDR3 in amino acids: CASGGTIDTQYF. The CDR3 bases are TGTGCCAGCGGGGGGACCATAGATACGCAGTATTTT.

The genes are TRBV30 and TRBJ1-6, with unresolved D. CDR1 and CDR2 (germline): GTSNPN, SVGIG (reference sequence). Trimming removed 2 bases from V and 9 bases from J, with 8 bases in between. The CDR3 runs to 12 residues. The chain's CDR3 is CAWSFQVSPLHF. Here the CDR3 DNA reads TGTGCCTGGAGTTTTCAGGTTTCACCCCTCCACTTT.

The V call is TRBV6-5, the J call TRBJ1-2; tentatively, D is TRBD1 (6 bases). V lost 0 bases and J lost 7, with 12 bases in between. The CDR3 loop spans 14 amino acids. Per germline, CDR1 MNHEY and CDR2 SVGAGI. The DNA for the CDR3 is TGTGCCAGCAGTTACTCCGTACAGGGTTTTGGCTACACCTTC. It yields the protein CASSYSVQGFGYTF.